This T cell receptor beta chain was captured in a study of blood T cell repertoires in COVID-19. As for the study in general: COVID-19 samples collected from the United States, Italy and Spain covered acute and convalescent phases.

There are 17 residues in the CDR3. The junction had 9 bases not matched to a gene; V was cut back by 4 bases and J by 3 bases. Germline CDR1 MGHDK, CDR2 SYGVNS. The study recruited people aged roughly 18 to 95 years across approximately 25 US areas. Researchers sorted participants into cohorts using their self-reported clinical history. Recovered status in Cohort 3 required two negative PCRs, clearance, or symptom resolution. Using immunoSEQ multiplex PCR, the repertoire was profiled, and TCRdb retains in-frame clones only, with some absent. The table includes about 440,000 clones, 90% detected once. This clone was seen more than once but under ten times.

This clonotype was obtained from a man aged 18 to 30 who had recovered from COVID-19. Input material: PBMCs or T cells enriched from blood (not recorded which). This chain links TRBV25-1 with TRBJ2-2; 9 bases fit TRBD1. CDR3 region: CASSATPGQGDTGELFF. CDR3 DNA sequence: TGTGCCAGCAGTGCGACACCGGGACAGGGTGACACCGGGGAGCTGTTTTTT.